This T cell receptor (beta chain) was recorded in a study of cytomegalovirus exposure and HLA in healthy donors. Notes on the study in general: Reportedly, diagnosis of cytomegalovirus status by the classifier showed high specificity and sensitivity. DRB1 showed the most TCR associations and HLA-C the fewest in a later analysis, as rates varied by HLA locus.

Healthy bone marrow donors made up the donor group. Turning to this clone: Its antigen is not known.

Both 60 Vbeta primers and 13 Jbeta primers went into the PCR. Sequenced by immunoSEQ multiplex PCR; TCRdb stores in-frame clones only, minus some. The sample carries under 200,000 clones, over 60% recorded once. Sequencing input: PBMCs. The clonotype was recovered from a girl aged 10-17 years in good health and CMV-seronegative.

The CDR3 protein is CASGPDSTDTQYF. In nucleotides, the CDR3 is TGTGCCAGCGGTCCAGATTCCACAGATACGCAGTATTTT. The V gene is TRBV2, the J gene TRBJ2-3; unclear D gene. Trimming stripped 8 bases from V and 2 bases from J, with 11 bases between. This CDR3 has 13 amino acids. Per germline, CDR1 SNHLY and CDR2 FYNNEI.